This TCR beta chain derives from a study of shared clonotypes between healthy human individuals. On the study more broadly: Three plates were used per donor for CD4 naive, three for CD4 memory, two for CD8 naive and one for CD8 memory.

Study-wide results and limits: Sampling was confined to blood; repertoires within tissues likely differ. Shared across several donors were 4% to 5% of the naive CD4 clonotypes.

Worth noting for this clone: What it recognizes is unknown. Within the sample, other DNA sequences also encode this same CDR3.

Naive CD8 populations comprised CD45RO-negative cells positively selected for CCR7, excluding terminally differentiated effector memory CD45RA+ cells. Participating donors were healthy, HIV-negative adults free of recent acute infections or vaccinations. This CDR3 is 14 amino acids long. The V gene lost 1 base and the J gene lost 7 bases, with 14 bases spanning the gap. Germline values: CDR1 MNHNS, CDR2 SASEGT. TCRdb's copy holds only in-frame clones and misses some; the assay was immunoSEQ multiplex PCR. The sample carries about 2 million clones, roughly 94% recorded once. This receptor was taken from a young man in good health. Input material: naive CD8+ T cells sorted from blood. The chain uses TRBV6-1 and TRBJ2-7; D unclear. Written as DNA, the CDR3 is TGTGCCAGCAGTGAAGGAGCTTGGGGTTATGAGCAGTACTTC. Translating it yields CASSEGAWGYEQYF.